Detailed here is one TCR beta chain. This clone occurred once. Its antigen remains undetermined. The record has no base qualities; no much larger clone is one base away. The sample's time point label, in plain terms: before neoadjuvant nivolumab. The patients had newly diagnosed stage II-IVA oral cavity squamous cell carcinoma and had not received any prior systemic or radiation treatment. The cohort consisted of patients with HPV-negative, locally advanced oral cavity squamous cell carcinoma. Peripheral blood mononuclear cells were analyzed directly, without maintenance or expansion in culture. The samples were drawn from a longitudinal correlative study tied to a single-arm phase II trial testing neoadjuvant nivolumab in oral cavity squamous cell carcinoma. Subject-matched pre- and post-treatment PBMCs and tumors from three responders and three non-responders underwent genomic DNA-based TCRbeta sequencing. Peripheral blood mononuclear cells were drawn once before nivolumab treatment and a second time after treatment, when surgery took place. The Maxwell RSC DNA from Cells kit was used to isolate genomic DNA from PBMCs.

These data belong to a study of neoadjuvant anti-PD-1 for oral cavity cancer (dated by TCRdb to about 2021). Study-wide context: Before undergoing curative-intent surgical resection, most patients got three to four biweekly nivolumab doses at 3 mg/kg. Patients who did not progress were given a fourth nivolumab dose at about day 43 and had definitive surgical resection on days 50-56. Under RECIST 1.1, a patient counted as a responder if showing complete response, partial response or stable disease, and as a non-responder if showing progression. There were more than 10 patients in the parent correlative cohort, and the response rate was 33%.

For deep sequencing, PBMC libraries mostly used about 490 ng of input genomic DNA, with six replicates for each sample. Following the manufacturer's instructions, the team built TCRbeta libraries using the immunoSEQ hsTCRbeta kit. The completed libraries were mixed into a single pool at 3 nM, then sequenced with an Illumina NovaSeq 6000 S4 flow cell. In the authors' own workflow: The immunoSEQ Analyzer handled quality control and preprocessing of the raw data. The analysis was restricted to productive rearrangements, with each unique CDR3 amino acid sequence defining a clonotype. Repertoire clonality was estimated as the Gini-Simpson index, which was calculated using the R package tcR. Gini indices were compared with Student's t test, and associations with tumor size change were assessed by Pearson correlation. The table comes from immuneACCESS by way of TCRdb, which keeps in-frame sequences with V and J called. Part of the clones is missing from these tables; in studies checked, under half for an unresolved V gene and the rest for unknown reasons. V and J calls and clone size are as listed in that table; D and trimming were resolved from the DNA. The sample table contains 12,000 to 15,000 clones; only one count was recorded for over 60% of them. Clones ranked in the top ten supply roughly 2% of the sample.

What the study reported, not specific to this receptor: After neoadjuvant nivolumab, non-responders showed significantly higher T cell clonality (Gini index) in PBMCs than responders did. Higher pretreatment blood TCRbeta clonality and lower post-treatment tumor TCRbeta clonality were correlated with higher pretreatment blood Treg/Th17 ratios. Only a few patients per response group were included in the TCR analyses, and the authors called for validation in larger cohorts.

CDR1 and CDR2 are drawn from the germline V gene: SGHTS, YDEGEE. Trimming leaves V shorter by 2 bases and J shorter by 8 bases, with the junction holding 12 bases beyond the gene matches. Spanning cysteine to phenylalanine, the CDR3 consists of 16 amino acids. The entry retains the CDR3 DNA only, 48 bases that are in frame from base 1. The sample here was PBMCs, taken before nivolumab (anti-PD-1) treatment. The sequence links TRBV5-8 to TRBJ2-1, and TRBD2 matches 8 of the central bases. The receptor was isolated from a person aged 40 to 85 with oral cavity squamous cell carcinoma. The DNA is TGTGCCAGCAGCTTCTATAGCGGGGCGGGAGGAGATGAGCAGTTCTTC. Translation gives CASSFYSGAGGDEQFF.